This TCR beta chain derives from a study of OX40 agonist ivuxolimab in advanced cancers. The overall study: The patients received ivuxolimab by intravenous route every 2 weeks at 0.01 to 10 mg/kg. Study conclusions and caveats: Mean expanded clone counts were higher in CD8+ than CD4+ T cells.

Repertoires were generated with immunoSEQ multiplex PCR, while TCRdb's copy carries only in-frame clones and drops some. Among under 85,000 clones listed, 87% were seen once. With respect to this clone: Its antigen remains unidentified.

The length of the CDR3 is 12 residues. With 4 bases removed from V and 6 bases from J, the gap between germline ends came to 7 bases. Germline assignment: CDR1 SGDLS and CDR2 YYNGEE. The chain uses TRBV9 and TRBJ2-2; D ambiguous. The source is an adult with an advanced solid tumor such as melanoma, head and neck, liver or kidney cancer. Sequenced here: CD4+ or CD8+ T cells sorted from blood, sampled in a trial of the OX40 agonist ivuxolimab. The CDR3 coding sequence is TGTGCCAGCAGCATCGGTTCCGGGGAGCTGTTTTTT. This translates into CASSIGSGELFF.